This T cell receptor beta chain was retrieved from a study of blood T cell repertoires in COVID-19. Trimming shortened V by 6 bases and J by 7 bases, and 15 bases separated the two germline ends. Germline CDR1 is LGHDT and CDR2 is YNNKEL (reference sequence). This CDR3 is 14 amino acids long. The table came from immunoSEQ multiplex PCR; TCRdb's copy has only in-frame clones and leaves some out. The repertoire holds fewer than 250,000 clones, with about nine tenths as singletons. The clonotype originates from a man aged 55 to 70 who had recovered from COVID-19. The chain carries TRBV3-1 (or the pseudogene TRBV3-2) and TRBJ2-2, with TRBD1 as a possible D gene (6 bases). Specimen: peripheral blood. CDR3 nucleotides: TGTGCCAGCAGTCCACAGGGAAAACTCGGGGAGCTGTTTTTT. Its translation: CASSPQGKLGELFF.